A selection of T cell receptor beta chains follows, all from one sample in a study of T-cell reconstitution after alpha-beta-depleted transplantation in children. Using its own MiXCR run on the PCR reads, TCRdb lists one record per CDR3 protein. The sample records about 580,000 distinct CDR3 sequences, roughly 23% being singletons. The starting material was PBMCs, mostly from graft donor cells, obtained 360 days after TCRalphabeta/CD19-depleted stem cell transplant. The receptors stem from a boy under two years old who had a stem cell transplant for acute myeloid leukemia, so the T cells may come from the graft donor. CDR3s include the opening cysteine and the closing phenylalanine or tryptophan. A D gene is named only where the DNA matches it firmly. The size field is filled for only some rows; it gives once, few, many or a size class.

abundance: many
d_gene: NA
j_gene: TRBJ1-2
v_gene: TRBV21-1
CDR3aa: CASSKCRGTGGYTF
CDR3nt: TGTGCCAGCAGCAAATGCAGGGGGACGGGCGGCTACACCTTC

abundance: few
d_gene: TRBD2
j_gene: TRBJ2-1
v_gene: TRBV12-3/TRBV12-4
CDR3aa: CASSSRWLAGGYNEQFF
CDR3nt: TGTGCCAGCAGTTCCCGCTGGCTTGCGGGGGGGTACAATGAGCAGTTCTTC

abundance: many
d_gene: TRBD1
j_gene: TRBJ2-3
v_gene: TRBV20-1
CDR3aa: CSGGQGAEADTQYF
CDR3nt: TGCAGTGGGGGACAGGGGGCAGAAGCAGATACGCAGTATTTT

abundance: many
d_gene: NA
j_gene: TRBJ2-2
v_gene: TRBV4-3
CDR3aa: CASSPTVPESVGELFF
CDR3nt: TGCGCCAGCAGCCCGACAGTTCCCGAATCAGTTGGGGAGCTGTTTTTT

abundance: NA
d_gene: TRBD2
j_gene: TRBJ2-5
v_gene: TRBV29-1
CDR3aa: CSAQIGVVAGAGETQYF
CDR3nt: TGCAGCGCCCAAATTGGGGTAGTAGCGGGGGCCGGGGAGACCCAGTACTTC

abundance: many
d_gene: TRBD1
j_gene: TRBJ2-7
v_gene: TRBV20-1
CDR3aa: CSAKFDRGQTYEQYF
CDR3nt: TGCAGTGCCAAATTCGACAGGGGTCAGACCTACGAGCAGTACTTC

abundance: NA
d_gene: TRBD1
j_gene: TRBJ1-1
v_gene: TRBV28
CDR3aa: CASSYRGGAEAFF
CDR3nt: TGTGCCAGCAGTTACAGGGGTGGGGCTGAAGCTTTCTTT

abundance: NA
d_gene: NA
j_gene: TRBJ1-4
v_gene: TRBV20-1
CDR3aa: CSAGASSLPIEKLFF
CDR3nt: TGCAGTGCAGGAGCCTCTTCGTTACCTATCGAAAAACTGTTTTTT

abundance: NA
d_gene: NA
j_gene: TRBJ2-5
v_gene: TRBV7-2
CDR3aa: CASSPQASSLQETQYF
CDR3nt: TGTGCCAGCAGCCCACAGGCTAGCTCTCTCCAAGAGACCCAGTACTTC

abundance: NA
d_gene: NA
j_gene: TRBJ2-2
v_gene: TRBV7-2
CDR3aa: CASSRVRAGPLGGELFF
CDR3nt: TGTGCCAGCAGCCGCGTCCGAGCAGGGCCCCTCGGCGGGGAGCTGTTTTTT

abundance: NA
d_gene: TRBD1
j_gene: TRBJ1-1
v_gene: TRBV28
CDR3aa: CASSFLDRRDTEAYF
CDR3nt: TGTGCCAGCAGTTTCCTGGACAGGCGGGACACTGAAGCTTACTTT

abundance: few
d_gene: NA
j_gene: TRBJ2-1
v_gene: TRBV18
CDR3aa: CASSPGGWEQFF
CDR3nt: TGTGCCAGCTCACCGGGCGGATGGGAGCAGTTCTTC

abundance: NA
d_gene: TRBD1
j_gene: TRBJ2-1
v_gene: TRBV10-3
CDR3aa: CAISEDRGPSNEQFF
CDR3nt: TGTGCCATCAGTGAGGACAGGGGTCCCAGCAATGAGCAGTTCTTC

abundance: NA
d_gene: NA
j_gene: TRBJ2-3
v_gene: TRBV5-5
CDR3aa: CASSKELAAAVDTQYF
CDR3nt: TGTGCCAGCAGCAAGGAACTGGCAGCTGCTGTGGATACGCAGTATTTT

abundance: few
d_gene: TRBD1
j_gene: TRBJ1-1
v_gene: TRBV6-1
CDR3aa: CASSPRTGVSFTEAFF
CDR3nt: TGTGCCAGCAGCCCTAGGACAGGGGTGAGTTTCACTGAAGCTTTCTTT

abundance: many
d_gene: NA
j_gene: TRBJ2-1
v_gene: TRBV20-1
CDR3aa: CSARLRGWVTRNEQFF
CDR3nt: TGCAGTGCTAGATTGAGGGGGTGGGTGACCAGGAATGAGCAGTTCTTC

abundance: NA
d_gene: TRBD1
j_gene: TRBJ2-2
v_gene: TRBV6-1
CDR3aa: CASTPGQGYTGELFF
CDR3nt: TGTGCCAGCACTCCGGGACAGGGGTACACCGGGGAGCTGTTTTTT

abundance: few
d_gene: NA
j_gene: TRBJ2-5
v_gene: TRBV20-1
CDR3aa: CSARGRLVPPGTQYF
CDR3nt: TGCAGTGCTAGGGGTCGACTAGTTCCCCCTGGGACCCAGTACTTC

abundance: few
d_gene: NA
j_gene: TRBJ2-5
v_gene: TRBV7-6
CDR3aa: CASSSTGTALSSWETQYF
CDR3nt: TGTGCCAGCAGCTCCACCGGGACGGCGTTAAGTTCATGGGAGACCCAGTACTTC

abundance: few
d_gene: NA
j_gene: TRBJ2-5
v_gene: TRBV5-1
CDR3aa: CASSFEGGETQYF
CDR3nt: TGTGCCAGCAGTTTCGAGGGAGGAGAGACCCAGTACTTC

abundance: NA
d_gene: TRBD2
j_gene: TRBJ2-5
v_gene: TRBV7-9
CDR3aa: CASSLKIRREAGETQYF
CDR3nt: TGTGCCAGCAGCTTAAAAATTCGTCGGGAGGCGGGGGAGACCCAGTACTTC

abundance: many
d_gene: NA
j_gene: TRBJ2-7
v_gene: TRBV12-3/TRBV12-4
CDR3aa: CASSPGLYYEQYF
CDR3nt: TGTGCCAGCAGCCCGGGACTTTACTACGAGCAGTACTTC

abundance: few
d_gene: NA
j_gene: TRBJ1-1
v_gene: TRBV20-1
CDR3aa: CSASPRVGTEAFF
CDR3nt: TGCAGTGCTAGCCCCAGGGTGGGCACTGAAGCTTTCTTT

abundance: NA
d_gene: NA
j_gene: TRBJ2-5
v_gene: TRBV2
CDR3aa: CASSERGAETQYF
CDR3nt: TGTGCCAGCAGTGAAAGAGGTGCAGAGACCCAGTACTTC

abundance: NA
d_gene: NA
j_gene: TRBJ2-5
v_gene: TRBV20-1
CDR3aa: CSAPKGGVLKTQYF
CDR3nt: TGCAGTGCTCCCAAGGGGGGGGTTCTGAAGACCCAGTACTTC

abundance: many
d_gene: NA
j_gene: TRBJ2-7
v_gene: TRBV20-1
CDR3aa: CSARDNYEQYF
CDR3nt: TGCAGTGCTAGAGATAACTACGAGCAGTACTTC

abundance: many
d_gene: NA
j_gene: TRBJ1-1
v_gene: TRBV7-9
CDR3aa: CASSSPGLGNTEAFF
CDR3nt: TGTGCCAGCAGCTCTCCAGGACTCGGGAACACTGAAGCTTTCTTT

abundance: NA
d_gene: TRBD1
j_gene: TRBJ1-1
v_gene: TRBV28
CDR3aa: CASNGQGAIGDTEAFF
CDR3nt: TGTGCCAGCAACGGACAGGGGGCAATTGGGGACACTGAAGCTTTCTTT

abundance: many
d_gene: NA
j_gene: TRBJ2-1
v_gene: TRBV7-2
CDR3aa: CASSYRAPGYNEQFF
CDR3nt: TGTGCCAGCAGCTACAGGGCCCCAGGCTACAATGAGCAGTTCTTC

abundance: NA
d_gene: NA
j_gene: TRBJ2-6
v_gene: TRBV10-3
CDR3aa: CAIAGTGANVLTF
CDR3nt: TGTGCCATCGCGGGTACCGGGGCCAACGTCCTGACTTTC

abundance: NA
d_gene: NA
j_gene: TRBJ2-1
v_gene: TRBV7-2
CDR3aa: CASSSFNNEQFF
CDR3nt: TGTGCCAGCAGCTCCTTTAACAATGAGCAGTTCTTC

abundance: NA
d_gene: NA
j_gene: TRBJ2-5
v_gene: TRBV12-3/TRBV12-4
CDR3aa: CASSFRSGATSQETQYF
CDR3nt: TGTGCCAGCAGTTTTCGTAGCGGTGCGACCAGTCAAGAGACCCAGTACTTC

abundance: few
d_gene: TRBD1
j_gene: TRBJ1-4
v_gene: TRBV6-5
CDR3aa: CASSYSTGAEKLFF
CDR3nt: TGTGCCAGCAGTTACTCGACAGGGGCGGAAAAACTGTTTTTT

abundance: many
d_gene: TRBD1
j_gene: TRBJ2-3
v_gene: TRBV6-5
CDR3aa: CASSYRDRVADTQYF
CDR3nt: TGTGCCAGCAGTTATCGGGACAGGGTGGCAGATACGCAGTATTTT

abundance: many
d_gene: NA
j_gene: TRBJ1-1
v_gene: TRBV5-1
CDR3aa: CASRAPGSDTEAFF
CDR3nt: TGCGCCAGCAGGGCCCCGGGGTCGGATACTGAAGCTTTCTTT

abundance: many
d_gene: TRBD2
j_gene: TRBJ2-7
v_gene: TRBV7-2
CDR3aa: CASSFPSGGNSYEQYF
CDR3nt: TGTGCCAGCAGCTTTCCCAGCGGGGGTAACTCCTACGAGCAGTACTTC

abundance: NA
d_gene: NA
j_gene: TRBJ2-1
v_gene: TRBV7-6
CDR3aa: CASAFSYNEQFF
CDR3nt: TGTGCCAGCGCGTTCTCCTACAATGAGCAGTTCTTC

abundance: many
d_gene: NA
j_gene: TRBJ1-1
v_gene: TRBV5-1
CDR3aa: CASSLEEGNTEAFF
CDR3nt: TGCGCCAGCAGCTTGGAAGAGGGTAACACTGAAGCTTTCTTT

abundance: NA
d_gene: NA
j_gene: TRBJ2-5
v_gene: TRBV3-1
CDR3aa: CASSQDLDTQETQYF
CDR3nt: TGTGCCAGCAGCCAAGATCTAGATACGCAAGAGACCCAGTACTTC

abundance: many
d_gene: TRBD1
j_gene: TRBJ2-2
v_gene: TRBV4-2
CDR3aa: CASSLRTGTANTGELFF
CDR3nt: TGTGCCAGCAGCCTCCGCACCGGGACAGCGAACACCGGGGAGCTGTTTTTT

abundance: many
d_gene: TRBD1
j_gene: TRBJ1-2
v_gene: TRBV7-8
CDR3aa: CASSLSTDREGGYTF
CDR3nt: TGTGCCAGCAGCTTATCCACGGACAGGGAGGGTGGCTACACCTTC

abundance: NA
d_gene: NA
j_gene: TRBJ2-7
v_gene: TRBV5-4
CDR3aa: CASSLGGANSYEQYF
CDR3nt: TGTGCCAGCAGCCTGGGGGGGGCCAACTCCTACGAGCAGTACTTC

abundance: few
d_gene: NA
j_gene: TRBJ2-1
v_gene: TRBV15
CDR3aa: CATSRNPGLSDNEQFF
CDR3nt: TGTGCCACCAGCAGAAACCCAGGTCTCAGCGACAATGAGCAGTTCTTC

abundance: NA
d_gene: NA
j_gene: TRBJ2-2
v_gene: TRBV24-1
CDR3aa: CATSDQVRGGTGELFF
CDR3nt: TGTGCCACCAGTGATCAGGTCAGGGGAGGGACCGGGGAGCTGTTTTTT

abundance: many
d_gene: NA
j_gene: TRBJ2-1
v_gene: TRBV5-5
CDR3aa: CASTRGGSSYNEQFF
CDR3nt: TGTGCCAGCACCCGGGGTGGAAGCTCCTACAATGAGCAGTTCTTC